This T cell receptor beta chain was identified in a study of OX40 agonist ivuxolimab in advanced cancers. Study-level background: Partial responses were achieved by three patients: one hepatocellular carcinoma, two cutaneous melanoma.

The method was immunoSEQ multiplex PCR; TCRdb's version includes in-frame clones alone and lacks a portion of them. The repertoire holds roughly 100,000 clones, with almost 90% as singletons. This TCR was recovered from an adult with an advanced solid tumor such as melanoma, head and neck, liver or kidney cancer. The sample here was CD4+ or CD8+ T cells sorted from blood, taken in a trial of the OX40 agonist ivuxolimab.

The CDR3 region is CASSKACGGNQPQHF. Here the CDR3 DNA reads TGTGCCAGCAGCAAAGCTTGTGGCGGCAATCAGCCCCAGCATTTT. The V gene is TRBV21-1, the J gene TRBJ1-5. TRBV21-1 is assigned pseudogene status. The CDR3 consists of 15 residues.